This T cell receptor (beta chain) is from a study of T cell changes during pregnancy in multiple sclerosis. V was pared by 1 base and J by 5 bases, with 11 bases of the junction left unmatched. This CDR3 contains 17 residues. CDR1 SGHTA and CDR2 FQGNSA come from the germline V gene. Profiled with immunoSEQ multiplex PCR; TCRdb holds only in-frame clones, not every one. The profile shows about 83,000 clones, about 95% of them singletons. This sequence was found in a female donor with multiple sclerosis, enrolled in a pregnancy study. Sequenced material: peripheral blood, taken in the second trimester of pregnancy. The chain joins TRBV7-2 to TRBJ2-4; 7 bases are shared with TRBD2. The CDR3 here is CASSLVGGVGAQNIQYF. CDR3 DNA: TGTGCCAGCAGCTTAGTGGGAGGGGTAGGGGCTCAAAACATTCAGTACTTC.